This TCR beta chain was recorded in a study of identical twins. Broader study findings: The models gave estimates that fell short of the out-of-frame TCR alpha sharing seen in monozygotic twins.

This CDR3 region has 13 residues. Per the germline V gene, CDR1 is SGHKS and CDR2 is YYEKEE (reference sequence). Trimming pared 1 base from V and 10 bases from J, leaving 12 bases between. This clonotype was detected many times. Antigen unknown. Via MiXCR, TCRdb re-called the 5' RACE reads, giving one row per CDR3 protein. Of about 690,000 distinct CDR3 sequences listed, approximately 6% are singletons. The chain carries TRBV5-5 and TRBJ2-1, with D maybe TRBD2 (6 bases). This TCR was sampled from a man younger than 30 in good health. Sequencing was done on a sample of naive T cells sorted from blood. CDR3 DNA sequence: TGTGCCAGCAGCTTGATAGGCGGGATGGAGCAGTTCTTC. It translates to CASSLIGGMEQFF.